Following are 7 T cell receptor beta chains from one sample sequenced in a study of T cells in localized non-small cell lung cancer. Profiling relied on immunoSEQ multiplex PCR, and the TCRdb table lists in-frame clones only, not all of them. This table has 2,000 to 2,500 clones, about two fifths appearing once. The material sequenced was normal lung tissue next to the tumor, taken before any cancer treatment. The receptors were gathered from a man between 40 and 70 years old with stage II lung adenocarcinoma.

The chain uses TRBV9 and TRBJ2-3, with D hard to call. The CDR3 is 12 residues long. The V and J ends lost 0 bases and 4 bases respectively, with 3 bases between them. From germline, CDR1 is SGDLS and CDR2 YYNGEE. CDR3 bases: TGTGCCAGCAGCGTAGGATCAGATACGCAGTATTTT. Its translation: CASSVGSDTQYF.

This clone turned up a few times. The chain links TRBV1 to TRBJ2-3; TRBD1 is the table's D call and was not checked against the DNA. TRBV1 is described as a pseudogene. This CDR3 region has 14 residues. As DNA, the CDR3 is TGCGCCAGCAGCCAAGTTCAGGGCACAGATACGCAGTATTTT. Translating gives CASSQVQGTDTQYF.

Only one count was recorded for this clone. This chain joins TRBV19 and TRBJ1-1, with D possibly being TRBD1 (6 bases). Trimming cost V 6 bases and J 0 bases, with 8 bases left between them. This CDR3 comprises 13 residues. The germline V gene encodes CDR1 LNHDA and CDR2 SQIVND (reference sequence). The CDR3 protein is CASSGTLNTEAFF. CDR3 sequence (DNA): TGTGCCAGTAGCGGGACACTGAACACTGAAGCTTTCTTT. Looking up the rest from reference TRBV19 and TRBJ1-1 gives the full variable domain: DGGITQSPKYLFRKEGQNVTLSCEQNLNHDAMYWYRQDPGQGLRLIYYSQIVNDFQKGDIAEGYSVSREKKESFPLTVTSAQKNPTAFYLCASSGTLNTEAFFGQGTRLTVV.

J is TRBJ2-3 and V is TRBV23-1; D call uncertain. Being an ORF, TRBV23-1 has a function that is uncertain. This CDR3 has 14 amino acids. V was cut by 5 bases and J by 6 bases, with 15 bases left in between. In DNA, the CDR3 is TGCGCCAGCAGTTCCCCCCGATCAAGGGATACGCAGTATTTT. Translation gives CASSSPRSRDTQYF.

The gene calls are TRBV25-1 and TRBJ1-1; 7 bases agree with TRBD1. In germline, CDR1 is MGHDK, CDR2 SYGVNS. V was pared by 8 bases and J by 2 bases, with 11 bases of the junction left unmatched. CDR3 length equals 15 residues. This CDR3 is CASLPTGTANTEAFF. CDR3 bases: TGTGCCAGCCTACCTACCGGGACAGCAAACACTGAAGCTTTCTTT.

V usage is TRBV18 and J usage is TRBJ2-7; D may correspond to TRBD1 or TRBD2 (6 bases each). V shed 8 bases and J shed 3 bases, with 11 bases lying between them. The CDR3 totals 12 residues. Germline-derived CDR1 and CDR2 are KGHSH and LQKENI. The chain's CDR3 is CASQGGGYEQYF. Here the CDR3 DNA reads TGTGCCAGCCAAGGGGGAGGCTACGAGCAGTACTTC.

This clone has more than one count but fewer than ten. The V and J genes are TRBV6-8 and TRBJ2-3; D uncertain. Germline loops: CDR1 MNHGY, CDR2 SAAAGT. The CDR3 sequence is 15 residues long. Trimming removed 5 bases at V and 1 base at J, with 13 bases between. The CDR3 here is CASSAAVRGTDTQYF. The CDR3 DNA reads TGTGCCAGCAGTGCAGCAGTTAGGGGCACAGATACGCAGTATTTT.